The rows below give T cell receptor beta chains drawn from one sample of a study of shared clonotypes between healthy human individuals. Only in-frame clones appear in the TCRdb table, and some are missing; sequencing was by immunoSEQ multiplex PCR. Of about a million clones in the sample, roughly 80% were seen once. Sequencing used memory CD4+ T cells sorted from blood. These TCRs come from a man between 18 and 35 years old in good health. CDR3s include the opening cysteine and the closing phenylalanine or tryptophan. A D gene is named only where the DNA matches it firmly. Size is omitted from some rows. Given values are once, few, many or a class for expanded clones.

J	V	D	size	CDR3	DNA
TRBJ2-3	TRBV6-4	NA	NA	CASSDQEGDTQYF	TGTGCCAGCAGTGACCAGGAAGGGGATACGCAGTATTTT
TRBJ1-1	TRBV5-5	NA	NA	CASSLQGTTEAFF	TGTGCCAGCAGCTTGCAGGGGACCACTGAAGCTTTCTTT
TRBJ2-7	TRBV18	TRBD1	few	CASSPGTGFAGSYEQYF	TGTGCCAGCTCGCCCGGGACAGGGTTTGCGGGGTCCTACGAGCAGTACTTC
TRBJ1-3	TRBV30	NA	NA	CAWSMESTIYF	TGTGCCTGGAGTATGGAGAGCACCATATATTTT
TRBJ2-1	TRBV30	NA	NA	CAWRGGGLYNEQFF	TGTGCCTGGAGGGGAGGGGGGCTGTACAATGAGCAGTTCTTC
TRBJ2-1	TRBV7-9	NA	NA	CASSAYRDFDEQFF	TGTGCCAGCAGCGCCTACAGGGACTTCGATGAGCAGTTCTTC
TRBJ2-1	TRBV19	NA	NA	CASRAGTYTNDEQFF	TGTGCCAGTAGGGCCGGGACGTATACGAACGATGAGCAGTTCTTC
TRBJ2-2	TRBV12-5	TRBD2	NA	CASCWGDPAGGAGELFF	TGTGCTAGTTGTTGGGGGGATCCAGCGGGAGGAGCCGGGGAGCTGTTTTTT
TRBJ1-2	TRBV10-3	NA	NA	CAISESVRRDGYTF	TGTGCCATCAGTGAGTCAGTGAGGAGGGATGGCTACACCTTC
TRBJ1-3	TRBV19	NA	NA	CASSSPPMLAGNTIYF	TGTGCCAGTAGTTCACCCCCAATGCTAGCTGGAAACACCATATATTTT
TRBJ1-2	TRBV23-1	NA	NA	CASSQSWEGGNYGYTF	TGCGCCAGCAGTCAATCTTGGGAGGGAGGTAACTATGGCTACACCTTC
TRBJ2-1	TRBV7-3	TRBD1	many	CASSRDRGHQNEQFF	TGTGCCAGCAGTAGAGACAGGGGGCATCAAAATGAGCAGTTCTTC
TRBJ2-6	TRBV7-9	NA	many	CASSLTSSGANVLTF	TGTGCCAGCAGCTTAACGAGCTCTGGGGCCAACGTCCTGACTTTC
TRBJ1-2	TRBV7-8	NA	NA	CASSLASEGVVNYGYTF	TGTGCCAGCAGCTTAGCGTCGGAGGGAGTCGTCAACTATGGCTACACCTTC
TRBJ2-4	TRBV7-9	NA	NA	CASSLTAKNIQYF	TGTGCCAGCAGCTTAACCGCCAAAAACATTCAGTACTTC
TRBJ1-1	TRBV6-6	NA	NA	CASRGDMNTEAFF	TGTGCCAGCAGGGGGGATATGAACACTGAAGCTTTCTTT
TRBJ2-3	TRBV7-8	TRBD1	NA	CASSPGQGGTDTQYF	TGTGCCAGCAGCCCTGGACAGGGTGGTACAGATACGCAGTATTTT
TRBJ2-5	TRBV5-1	NA	few	CASSLGDAGTQYF	TGCGCCAGCAGCTTAGGGGACGCTGGGACCCAGTACTTC